The T cell receptor (beta chain) under discussion was sequenced for a study of cytomegalovirus exposure and HLA in healthy donors. Regarding this clone: Its antigen is unidentified.

CDR1 and CDR2 (germline): SGDLS, YYNGEE. Losses at the gene ends were 0 bases for V and 5 bases for J; bases not matched to a gene: 9. The CDR3 has 16 residues. Regarding the study as a whole: A prior analysis recorded that most TCR beta V segments were productive about 87% or about 30% of the time. Around 160 TCR beta chains were listed as cytomegalovirus-associated.

Primers: 60 Vbeta forward and 13 Jbeta reverse. Original handling: Per a later analysis, the number of unique TCR beta chains was around 79 million, of which 8.5 million to 11 million were shared. TCRdb's table, derived via immunoSEQ multiplex PCR, lists solely in-frame clones and lacks some. V, J and clone size are those of that table, while D and trimming were read from the DNA. The table lists about 160,000 clones, with roughly 1.3% in the top ten. This sequence originates from a woman between 55 and 75 years old in good health and CMV-seronegative. Sample: PBMCs. This sequence joins TRBV9 and TRBJ2-7; 9 nucleotides line up with TRBD1. This chain's CDR3 is CASSVGDRASLHEQYF. The CDR3 DNA reads as TGTGCCAGCAGCGTAGGGGACAGGGCCTCTCTCCACGAGCAGTACTTC.